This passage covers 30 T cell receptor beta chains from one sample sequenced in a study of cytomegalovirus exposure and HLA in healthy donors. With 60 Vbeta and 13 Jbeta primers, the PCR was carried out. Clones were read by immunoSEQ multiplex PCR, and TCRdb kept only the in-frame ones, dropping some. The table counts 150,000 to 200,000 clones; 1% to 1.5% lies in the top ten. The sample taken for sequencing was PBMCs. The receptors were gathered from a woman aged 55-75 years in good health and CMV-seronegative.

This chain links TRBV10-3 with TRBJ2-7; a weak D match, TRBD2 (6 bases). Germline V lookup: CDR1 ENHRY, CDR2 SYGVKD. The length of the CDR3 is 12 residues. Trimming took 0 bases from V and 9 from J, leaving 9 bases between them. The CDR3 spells CAISESQGLQYF. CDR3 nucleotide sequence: TGTGCCATCAGTGAGTCGCAGGGACTGCAGTACTTC.

The CDR3 region is CASSRMLSLVSREDSPLHF. The CDR3 DNA is TGTGCCAGCAGCCGCATGCTTAGCCTGGTCTCCAGAGAAGATTCACCCCTCCACTTT. The chain couples TRBV7-2 to TRBJ1-6; no clear D gene. CDR1 and CDR2 (germline): SGHTA, FQGNSA. The ends were cut back, 5 bases at V and 8 bases at J, with 28 bases in the middle. This CDR3 is built from 19 residues.

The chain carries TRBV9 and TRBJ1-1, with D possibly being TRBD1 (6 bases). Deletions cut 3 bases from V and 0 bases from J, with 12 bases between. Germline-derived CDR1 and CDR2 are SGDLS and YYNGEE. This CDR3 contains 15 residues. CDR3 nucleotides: TGTGCCAGCAGCGCCTACAGGGACATGAACACTGAAGCTTTCTTT. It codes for CASSAYRDMNTEAFF.

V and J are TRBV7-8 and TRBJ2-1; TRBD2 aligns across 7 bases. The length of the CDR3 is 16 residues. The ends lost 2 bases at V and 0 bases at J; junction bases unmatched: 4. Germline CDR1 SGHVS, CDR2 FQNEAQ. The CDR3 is CASSLWGGSSYNEQFF. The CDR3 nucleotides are TGTGCCAGCAGCTTATGGGGCGGGAGCTCCTACAATGAGCAGTTCTTC.

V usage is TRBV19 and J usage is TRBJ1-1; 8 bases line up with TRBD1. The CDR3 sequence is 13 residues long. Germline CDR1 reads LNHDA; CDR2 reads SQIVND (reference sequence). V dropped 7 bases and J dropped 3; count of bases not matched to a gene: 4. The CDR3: CASTRTGYTEAFF. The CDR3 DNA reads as TGTGCCAGTACCAGGACAGGGTACACTGAAGCTTTCTTT.

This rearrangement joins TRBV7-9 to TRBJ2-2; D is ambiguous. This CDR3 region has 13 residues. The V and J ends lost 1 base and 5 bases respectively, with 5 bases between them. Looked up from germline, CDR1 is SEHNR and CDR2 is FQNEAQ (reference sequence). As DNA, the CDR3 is TGTGCCAGCAGCTTAGTTATTACCGGGGAGCTGTTTTTT. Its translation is CASSLVITGELFF.

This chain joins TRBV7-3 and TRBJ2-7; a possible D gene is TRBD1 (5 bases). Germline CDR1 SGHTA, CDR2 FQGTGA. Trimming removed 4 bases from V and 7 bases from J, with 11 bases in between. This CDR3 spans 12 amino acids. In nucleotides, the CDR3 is TGTGCCAGCAGCTCCGGACAAGGGGAGCAGTACTTC. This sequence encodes CASSSGQGEQYF.

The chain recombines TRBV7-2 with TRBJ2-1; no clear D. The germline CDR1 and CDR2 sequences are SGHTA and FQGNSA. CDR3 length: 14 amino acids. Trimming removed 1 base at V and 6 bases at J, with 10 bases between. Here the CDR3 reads CASSLGHRTNEQFF. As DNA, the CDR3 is TGTGCCAGCAGCTTAGGCCACAGAACCAATGAGCAGTTCTTC.

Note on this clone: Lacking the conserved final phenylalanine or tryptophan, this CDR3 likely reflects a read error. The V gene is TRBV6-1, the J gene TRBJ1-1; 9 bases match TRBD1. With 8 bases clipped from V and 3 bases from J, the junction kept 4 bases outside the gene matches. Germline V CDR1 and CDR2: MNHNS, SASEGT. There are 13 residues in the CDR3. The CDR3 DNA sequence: TGTGCCAGCGGCGACAGGGGGGACACTGAAGCTTTCTCT. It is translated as CASGDRGDTEAFS.

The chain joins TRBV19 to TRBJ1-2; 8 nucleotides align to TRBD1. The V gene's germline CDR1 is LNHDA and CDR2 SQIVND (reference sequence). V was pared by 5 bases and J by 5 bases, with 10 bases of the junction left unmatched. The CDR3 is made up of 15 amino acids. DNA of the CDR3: TGTGCCAGTAGTCGACAGGGGAAGTCAGATTATGGCTACACCTTC. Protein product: CASSRQGKSDYGYTF.

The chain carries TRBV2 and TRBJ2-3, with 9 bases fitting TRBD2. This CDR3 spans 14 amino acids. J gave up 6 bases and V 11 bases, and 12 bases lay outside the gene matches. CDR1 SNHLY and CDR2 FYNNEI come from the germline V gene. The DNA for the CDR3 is TGTGCCGCCCGAGAACCTAGCGGGGCTGATACGCAGTATTTT. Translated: CAAREPSGADTQYF.

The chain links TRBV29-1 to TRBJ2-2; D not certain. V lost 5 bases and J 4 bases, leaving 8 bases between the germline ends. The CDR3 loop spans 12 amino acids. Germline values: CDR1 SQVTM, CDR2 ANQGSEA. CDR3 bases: TGCAGCGTTTGGGCAACCACCGGGGAGCTGTTTTTT. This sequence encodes CSVWATTGELFF.

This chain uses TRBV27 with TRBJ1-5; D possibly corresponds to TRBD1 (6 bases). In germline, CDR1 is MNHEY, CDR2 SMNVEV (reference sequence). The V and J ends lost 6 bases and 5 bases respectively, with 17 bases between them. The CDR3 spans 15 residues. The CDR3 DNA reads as TGTGCCAGCAGAAGAAGAGGGGGTTTCGATCAGCCCCAGCATTTT. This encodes CASRRRGGFDQPQHF.

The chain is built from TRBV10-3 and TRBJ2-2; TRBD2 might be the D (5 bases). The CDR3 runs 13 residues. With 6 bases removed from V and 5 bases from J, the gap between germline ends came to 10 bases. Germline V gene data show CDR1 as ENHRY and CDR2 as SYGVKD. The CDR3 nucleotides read TGTGCCATCAGGAACGGGGAAACCGGGGAGCTGTTTTTT. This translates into CAIRNGETGELFF.

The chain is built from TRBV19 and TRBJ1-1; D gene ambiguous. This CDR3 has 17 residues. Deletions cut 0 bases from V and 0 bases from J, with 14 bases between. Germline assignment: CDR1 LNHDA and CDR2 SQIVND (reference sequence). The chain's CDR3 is CASSIDREGSMNTEAFF. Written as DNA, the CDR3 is TGTGCCAGTAGTATAGATCGGGAGGGAAGTATGAACACTGAAGCTTTCTTT.

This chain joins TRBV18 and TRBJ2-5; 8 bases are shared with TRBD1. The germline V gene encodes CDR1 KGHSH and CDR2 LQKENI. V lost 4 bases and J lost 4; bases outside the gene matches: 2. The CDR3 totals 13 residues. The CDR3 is CASSRQGAETQYF. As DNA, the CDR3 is TGTGCCAGCTCACGGCAGGGGGCAGAGACCCAGTACTTC.

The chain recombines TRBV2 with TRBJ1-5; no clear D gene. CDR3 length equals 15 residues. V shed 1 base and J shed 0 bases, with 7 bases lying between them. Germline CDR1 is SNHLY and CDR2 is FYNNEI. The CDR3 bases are TGTGCCAGCAGTGAAGAGTACGGTAGCAATCAGCCCCAGCATTTT. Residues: CASSEEYGSNQPQHF.

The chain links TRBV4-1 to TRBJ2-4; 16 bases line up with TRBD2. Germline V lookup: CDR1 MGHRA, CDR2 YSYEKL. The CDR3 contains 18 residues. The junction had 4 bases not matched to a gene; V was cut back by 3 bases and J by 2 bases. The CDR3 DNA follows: TGCGCCAGCAGCCAGGGACTAGCGGGAGGGCCGTCCAAAAACATTCAGTACTTC. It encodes CASSQGLAGGPSKNIQYF.

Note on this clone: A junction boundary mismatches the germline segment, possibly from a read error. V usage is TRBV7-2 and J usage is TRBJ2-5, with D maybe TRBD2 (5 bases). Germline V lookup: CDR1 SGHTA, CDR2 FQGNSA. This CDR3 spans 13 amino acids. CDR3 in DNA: TGTGCCAGCAGCCCTTTAATGGGAGAGGCCCAGTACTTC. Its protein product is CASSPLMGEAQYF. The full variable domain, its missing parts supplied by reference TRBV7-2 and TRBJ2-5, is GAGVSQSPSNKVTEKGKDVELRCDPISGHTALYWYRQSLGQGLEFLIYFQGNSAPDKSGLPSDRFSAERTGGSVSTLTIQRTQQEDSAVYLCASSPLMGEAQYFGPGTRLLVL.

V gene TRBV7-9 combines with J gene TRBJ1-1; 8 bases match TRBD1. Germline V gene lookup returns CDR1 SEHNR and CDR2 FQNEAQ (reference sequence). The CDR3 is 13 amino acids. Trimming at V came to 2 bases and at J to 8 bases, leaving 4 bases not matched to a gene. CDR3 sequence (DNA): TGTGCCAGCAGCTTACCAACAGGGGGGGAAGCTTTCTTT. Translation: CASSLPTGGEAFF.

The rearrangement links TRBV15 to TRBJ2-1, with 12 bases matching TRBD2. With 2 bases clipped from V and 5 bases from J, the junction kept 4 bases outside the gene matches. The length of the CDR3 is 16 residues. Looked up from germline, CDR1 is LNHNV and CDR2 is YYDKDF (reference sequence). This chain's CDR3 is CATSRLLAGGNNEQFF. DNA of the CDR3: TGTGCCACCAGCAGACTTCTAGCGGGAGGGAACAATGAGCAGTTCTTC.

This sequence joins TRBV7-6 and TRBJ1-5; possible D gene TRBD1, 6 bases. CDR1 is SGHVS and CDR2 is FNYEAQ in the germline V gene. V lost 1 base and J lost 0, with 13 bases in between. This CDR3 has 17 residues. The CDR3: CASSLDGRGVSNQPQHF. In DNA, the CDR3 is TGTGCCAGCAGCTTAGATGGCAGGGGAGTTAGCAATCAGCCCCAGCATTTT.

CDR3 sequence reads: CASSLAGTTLNEQFF. CDR3 nucleotide sequence: TGTGCCAGCAGCTTAGCCGGGACTACCCTCAATGAGCAGTTCTTC. The V gene is TRBV11-3, the J gene TRBJ2-1; 7 nucleotides agree with TRBD2. The germline gives CDR1 SGHNT, CDR2 YENEEA. The CDR3 spans 15 residues. Trimming removed 1 base from V and 6 bases from J; junction bases left unmatched: 6.

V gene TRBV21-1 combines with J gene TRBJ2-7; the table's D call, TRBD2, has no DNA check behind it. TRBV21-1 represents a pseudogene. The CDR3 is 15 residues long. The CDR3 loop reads CASSRRGNGFDEQYF. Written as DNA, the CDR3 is TGTGCCAGCAGCAGACGAGGTAACGGGTTCGACGAGCAGTACTTC.

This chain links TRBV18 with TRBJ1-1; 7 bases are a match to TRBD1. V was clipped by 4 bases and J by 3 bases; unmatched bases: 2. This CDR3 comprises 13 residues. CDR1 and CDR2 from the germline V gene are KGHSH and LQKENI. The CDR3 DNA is TGTGCCAGCTCACAGGGGGCGGACACTGAAGCTTTCTTT. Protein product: CASSQGADTEAFF.

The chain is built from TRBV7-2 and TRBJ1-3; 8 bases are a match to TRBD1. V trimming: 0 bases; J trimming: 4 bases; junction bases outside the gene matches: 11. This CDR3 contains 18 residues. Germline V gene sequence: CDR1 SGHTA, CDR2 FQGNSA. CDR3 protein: CASSLAVEGWTGGNTIYF. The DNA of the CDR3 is TGTGCCAGCAGCTTAGCGGTTGAGGGGTGGACAGGGGGAAACACCATATATTTT.

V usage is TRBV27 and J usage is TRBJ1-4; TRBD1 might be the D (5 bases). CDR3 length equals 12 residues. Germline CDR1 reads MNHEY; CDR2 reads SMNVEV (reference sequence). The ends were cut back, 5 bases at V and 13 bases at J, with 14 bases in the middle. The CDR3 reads CASSPTGGGLFF. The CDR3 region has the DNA TGTGCCAGCAGTCCCACCGGGGGTGGACTGTTTTTT.

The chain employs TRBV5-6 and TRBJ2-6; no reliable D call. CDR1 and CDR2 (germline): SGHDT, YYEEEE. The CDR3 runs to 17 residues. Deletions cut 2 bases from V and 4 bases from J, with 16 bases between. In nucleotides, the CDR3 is TGTGCCAGCAGCTTTGAACGCTCGAGTTTGGGGGCCAACGTCCTGACTTTC. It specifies CASSFERSSLGANVLTF. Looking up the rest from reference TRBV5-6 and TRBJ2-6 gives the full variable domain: DAGVTQSPTHLIKTRGQQVTLRCSPKSGHDTVSWYQQALGQGPQFIFQYYEEEERQRGNFPDRFSGHQFPNYSSELNVNALLLGDSALYLCASSFERSSLGANVLTFGAGSRLTVL.

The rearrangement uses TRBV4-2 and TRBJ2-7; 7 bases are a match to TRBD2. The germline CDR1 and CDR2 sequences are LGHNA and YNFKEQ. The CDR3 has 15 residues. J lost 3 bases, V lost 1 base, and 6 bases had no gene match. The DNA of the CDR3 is TGTGCCAGCAGCCAAGGGCCGGGGGAGGGCTACGAGCAGTACTTC. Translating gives CASSQGPGEGYEQYF.

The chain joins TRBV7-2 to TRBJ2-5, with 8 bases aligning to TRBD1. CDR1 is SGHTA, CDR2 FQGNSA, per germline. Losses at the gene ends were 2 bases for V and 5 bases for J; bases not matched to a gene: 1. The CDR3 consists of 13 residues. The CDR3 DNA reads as TGTGCCAGCAGCTTAAACAGGGGGGAGACCCAGTACTTC. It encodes CASSLNRGETQYF.